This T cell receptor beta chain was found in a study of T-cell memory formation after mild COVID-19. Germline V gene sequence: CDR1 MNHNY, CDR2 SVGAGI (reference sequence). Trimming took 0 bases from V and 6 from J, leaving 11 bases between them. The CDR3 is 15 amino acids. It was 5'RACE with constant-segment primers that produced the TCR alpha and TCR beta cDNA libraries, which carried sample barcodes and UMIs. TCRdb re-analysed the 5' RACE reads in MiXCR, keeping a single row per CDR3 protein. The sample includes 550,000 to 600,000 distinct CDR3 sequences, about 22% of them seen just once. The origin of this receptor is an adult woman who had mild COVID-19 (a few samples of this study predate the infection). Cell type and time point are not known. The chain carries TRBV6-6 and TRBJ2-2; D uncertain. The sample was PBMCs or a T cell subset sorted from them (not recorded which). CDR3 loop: CASSYSGWPAGELFF. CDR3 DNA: TGTGCCAGCAGTTACTCCGGCTGGCCGGCCGGGGAGCTGTTTTTT.